This entry lists 6 T cell receptor beta chains sequenced from one sample in a study of T cell responses to AZD1222 COVID-19 vaccine. Here immunoSEQ multiplex PCR was the method, and the copy in TCRdb shows in-frame clones only, minus some. The sample has some 150,000 clones, just over 85% seen once. This material consisted of peripheral blood, taken on day 0 of AZD1222 vaccination. Receptor source: an adult in good health.

This chain links TRBV7-2 with TRBJ1-4, with 7 bases fitting TRBD1. CDR3 size: 14 residues. V was pared by 4 bases and J by 3 bases, with 2 bases of the junction left unmatched. Germline-derived CDR1 and CDR2 are SGHTA and FQGNSA. DNA for the CDR3: TGTGCCAGCAGCTACGGGACAGCTAATGAAAAACTGTTTTTT. As protein: CASSYGTANEKLFF.

This chain joins TRBV10-3 and TRBJ2-7; 8 nucleotides agree with TRBD2. The CDR3 is 15 residues long. Germline trimming cut 4 bases from V and 2 bases from J; bases unmatched to any gene: 7. Germline loops: CDR1 ENHRY, CDR2 SYGVKD. CDR3 residues: CAISAVLADAYEQYF. The DNA of the CDR3 is TGTGCCATCAGTGCAGTACTAGCGGATGCCTACGAGCAGTACTTC.

This rearrangement joins TRBV7-2 to TRBJ1-5, with D hard to call. V was trimmed by 4 bases and J by 1 base, leaving 14 bases between them. There are 16 residues in the CDR3. Germline V CDR1 and CDR2: SGHTA, FQGNSA. The CDR3 protein is CASSSGRVRSNQPQHF. The CDR3 DNA follows: TGTGCCAGCAGCTCCGGGAGGGTCCGGAGCAATCAGCCCCAGCATTTT.

The DNA for the CDR3 is TGCAGCGTTGGTCTTATGAACACTGAAGCTTTCTTT. Protein: CSVGLMNTEAFF. The chain combines TRBV29-1 with TRBJ1-1; D unresolved. V was trimmed by 4 bases and J by 0 bases, leaving 6 bases between them. The CDR3 has 12 residues. Germline CDR1 reads SQVTM; CDR2 reads ANQGSEA.

The J gene is TRBJ1-2, the V gene TRBV28; perhaps TRBD1 as D (6 bases). V lost 8 bases and J lost 4, with 8 bases in between. This CDR3 spans 11 amino acids. Germline V gene data show CDR1 as MDHEN and CDR2 as SYDVKM. CDR3 sequence: CASAGVYGYTF. The DNA of the CDR3 is TGTGCCAGCGCAGGGGTCTATGGCTACACCTTC.

Written as DNA, the CDR3 is TGCAGCGTTGAAAGAACAGGAAGATTTTACACCTTC. It specifies CSVERTGRFYTF. The chain joins TRBV29-1 to TRBJ1-2; D is perhaps TRBD1 (5 bases). V shed 2 bases and J shed 11 bases, with 15 bases lying between them. CDR1 is SQVTM and CDR2 is ANQGSEA in the germline V gene. The CDR3 is made up of 12 amino acids.